A selection of T cell receptor beta chains follows, all from one sample in a study of cytomegalovirus exposure and HLA in healthy donors. TCRdb keeps only in-frame clones here, not all; method: immunoSEQ multiplex PCR. Of 130,000 or so clones in the sample, about 82% are singletons; the top ten hold 5.3%. The material sequenced was PBMCs. All receptors come from a young man in good health and CMV-seronegative. CDR3s include the opening cysteine and the closing phenylalanine or tryptophan. A D gene is named only where the DNA matches it firmly. Size is stated for part of the rows, as once, few or many counts, or as a class when the clone is expanded.

v_call	clone_size	d_call	j_call	cdr3_aa	cdr3_nt
TRBV6-1	.	.	TRBJ1-4	CASIKGAGSSEKLFF	TGTGCCAGCATAAAAGGTGCCGGCAGTAGCGAAAAACTGTTTTTT
TRBV7-2	once	.	TRBJ2-3	CASSPRTGDTQYF	TGTGCCAGCAGCCCTCGGACGGGGGATACGCAGTATTTT
TRBV14	.	TRBD2	TRBJ2-3	CASSQVGTSGIPTDTQYF	TGTGCCAGCAGCCAAGTCGGGACTAGCGGGATACCCACAGATACGCAGTATTTT
TRBV7-2	.	TRBD1	TRBJ1-2	CASYGTVYGYTF	TGTGCCAGCTACGGGACAGTCTATGGCTACACCTTC
TRBV18	.	TRBD2	TRBJ2-5	CASSGRTSQETQYF	TGTGCCAGCTCGGGCCGGACTAGCCAAGAGACCCAGTACTTC
TRBV6-1	.	.	TRBJ1-6	CASSPREGEYSPLHF	TGTGCCAGCAGTCCCCGGGAGGGGGAATATTCACCCCTCCACTTT
TRBV2	few	TRBD2	TRBJ2-7	CASRTSGIYEQYF	TGTGCCAGCAGGACTAGCGGGATCTACGAGCAGTACTTC
TRBV19	few	.	TRBJ2-7	CASSIEETGGDEQYF	TGTGCCAGTAGTATAGAAGAGACAGGAGGAGACGAGCAGTACTTC
TRBV15	.	TRBD2	TRBJ2-1	CATSTSHLAGEFYNEQFF	TGTGCCACCAGCACGTCGCATTTAGCGGGGGAATTCTACAATGAGCAGTTCTTC
TRBV4-1	.	TRBD2	TRBJ2-1	CASSPGGTSGEQFF	TGCGCCAGCAGCCCAGGGGGGACTAGCGGGGAGCAGTTCTTC
TRBV10-3	.	.	TRBJ1-5	CAISDSGQPQHF	TGTGCCATCAGTGACTCGGGTCAGCCCCAGCATTTT
TRBV9	.	TRBD1	TRBJ1-1	CASSPLGGQLNTEAFF	TGTGCCAGCAGCCCCTTGGGGGGACAGCTGAACACTGAAGCTTTCTTT
TRBV6-1	.	.	TRBJ2-1	CASSDRGSYNEQFF	TGTGCCAGCAGTGACAGGGGATCCTACAATGAGCAGTTCTTC
TRBV9	once	TRBD1	TRBJ2-7	CASSTQGSSYEQYF	TGTGCCAGCAGCACACAGGGGAGCTCCTACGAGCAGTACTTC
TRBV30	.	.	TRBJ2-7	CAWADSSYEQYF	TGTGCCTGGGCGGACAGCTCCTACGAGCAGTACTTC
TRBV7-8	.	TRBD2	TRBJ2-7	CASRPSGRGYEQYF	TGTGCCAGCAGACCTAGCGGGAGGGGCTACGAGCAGTACTTC
TRBV28	.	TRBD1	TRBJ1-5	CASSRLVQGDQPQHF	TGTGCCAGCAGCCGCCTCGTTCAGGGGGATCAGCCCCAGCATTTT
TRBV2	.	TRBD1	TRBJ1-5	CASSDTQGDQPQHF	TGTGCCAGCAGTGATACACAGGGGGATCAGCCCCAGCATTTT
TRBV10-3	few	TRBD2	TRBJ2-3	CAISVAGEATDTQYF	TGTGCCATCAGTGTAGCGGGGGAGGCGACAGATACGCAGTATTTT
TRBV18	few	.	TRBJ2-7	CASSRGLLSEQYF	TGTGCCAGCTCACGAGGTCTGTTGTCGGAGCAGTACTTC
TRBV18	.	TRBD1	TRBJ2-7	CASSQGTVGEQYF	TGTGCCAGCTCACAGGGGACAGTGGGCGAGCAGTACTTC
TRBV28	.	TRBD1	TRBJ2-1	CASRRGTGSYNEQFF	TGTGCCAGCCGGCGTGGGACAGGGAGCTACAATGAGCAGTTCTTC
TRBV5-1	once	TRBD2	TRBJ2-5	CASSFATSGGAGRETQYF	TGCGCCAGCAGCTTCGCTACTAGCGGGGGGGCTGGTCGGGAGACCCAGTACTTC
TRBV15	.	TRBD1	TRBJ2-7	CATSKDRGHEQYF	TGTGCCACCAGCAAAGACAGGGGCCACGAGCAGTACTTC
TRBV19	.	.	TRBJ2-5	CASSIVSQETQYF	TGTGCCAGTAGTATAGTCAGCCAAGAGACCCAGTACTTC
TRBV21-1	.	.	TRBJ1-1	CASSPPGTGGRENTEAFF	TGTGCCAGCAGCCCACCCGGGACAGGGGGCAGGGAGAACACTGAAGCTTTCTTT
TRBV5-5	once	TRBD2	TRBJ2-3	CASSMGLAGTSTDTQYF	TGTGCCAGCAGCATGGGACTAGCGGGGACTAGCACAGATACGCAGTATTTT